There are many counts of the clone carrying this T cell receptor beta chain. The CDR3 sequence is 18 residues long. Germline CDR1 is SQVTM and CDR2 is ANQGSEA. Deletions cut 1 base from V and 0 bases from J, with 16 bases between. The data stem from a study of breast tumors, draining lymph nodes, adjacent tissues. Samples came from axillary lymph nodes draining the breast cancer. TCRdb reprocessed the multiplex PCR reads via MiXCR and lists one record per CDR3 protein. The sample lists 160,000 or so distinct CDR3 sequences, around a third occurring once. The receptor comes from a female donor with breast cancer. Some clones in this sample may be carry-over from other donors' samples. The sequenced sample consisted of axillary lymph node tissue. V gene TRBV29-1 combines with J gene TRBJ2-6; perhaps TRBD2 as D (6 bases). The CDR3 sequence is CSVEGRGPKGSGANVLTF. CDR3 in DNA: TGCAGCGTTGAAGGGAGGGGCCCGAAGGGCTCTGGGGCCAACGTCCTGACTTTC.